The 2 T cell receptor beta chains below all came from one sample that was sequenced in a study of blood T cell repertoires in COVID-19. Profiling relied on immunoSEQ multiplex PCR, and the TCRdb table lists in-frame clones only, not all of them. This sample has around 340,000 clones; around 83% occur once, and the top ten carry almost 3%. Specimen: peripheral blood. The receptors originated from a man aged 25 to 40 with active or convalescent COVID-19.

The gene calls are TRBV11-2 and TRBJ2-3; a weak D match, TRBD2 (6 bases). In germline, CDR1 is SGHAT, CDR2 FQNNGV. The CDR3 runs to 17 residues. The V and J ends lost 4 bases and 8 bases respectively, with 25 bases between them. The CDR3 nucleotides read TGTGCCAGCAGCTCCGCGAGGGAAGCGGGCCGTCGAGGTACGCAGTATTTT. Translation gives CASSSAREAGRRGTQYF.

This clone was detected only a few times. The chain uses TRBV18 and TRBJ1-1; possibly TRBD1 for D (6 bases). Germline V gene data show CDR1 as KGHSH and CDR2 as LQKENI. The CDR3 is made up of 15 amino acids. V lost 2 bases to trimming and J lost 1 base, with 11 bases between them. CDR3 loop: CASSPETGTNTEAFF. The CDR3 bases are TGTGCCAGCTCACCAGAGACAGGCACGAACACTGAAGCTTTCTTT.